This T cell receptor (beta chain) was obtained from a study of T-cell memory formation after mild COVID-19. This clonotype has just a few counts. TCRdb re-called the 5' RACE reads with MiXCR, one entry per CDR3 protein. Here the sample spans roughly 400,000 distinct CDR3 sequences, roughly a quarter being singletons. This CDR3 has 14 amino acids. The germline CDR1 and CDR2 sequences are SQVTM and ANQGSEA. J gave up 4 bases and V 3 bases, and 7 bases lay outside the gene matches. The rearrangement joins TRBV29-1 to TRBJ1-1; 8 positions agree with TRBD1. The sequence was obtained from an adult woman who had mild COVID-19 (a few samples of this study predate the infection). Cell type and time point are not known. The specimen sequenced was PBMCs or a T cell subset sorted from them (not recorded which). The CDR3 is CSVDGQGRGTEAFF. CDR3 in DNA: TGCAGCGTTGACGGACAGGGTCGCGGCACTGAAGCTTTCTTT.